This entry lists 31 T cell receptor beta chains sequenced from one sample in a study of a mutant IDH1 vaccine in newly diagnosed glioma. Their cognate antigens are unknown. Noted time point: week 23, last vaccination. It was 300 ug of mutant IDH1 20-mer peptide that made up each vaccine dose, given with topical imiquimod. Clones were read by immunoSEQ multiplex PCR, and TCRdb kept only the in-frame ones, dropping some. The sample has 52,000 or so clones; about 81% are singletons. The specimen comprised PBMCs, sampled from a glioma patient whose treatment included an IDH1 peptide vaccine. Every receptor here comes from a woman between 40 and 50 years old with glioma. Some clones in this sample may be carry-over from other donors' samples.

The chain recombines TRBV6-6 with TRBJ1-1, with D maybe TRBD1 (5 bases). The CDR3 contains 15 residues. Germline assignment: CDR1 MNHNY and CDR2 SVGAGI (reference sequence). The CDR3 region has the DNA TGTGCTCACACCCGGGACGGATTTCGGGGCACTGAAGCTTTCTTT. Translation: CAHTRDGFRGTEAFF.

The gene calls are TRBV18 and TRBJ1-1; 10 positions agree with TRBD1. The V gene end was trimmed by 6 bases and the J gene end by 4 bases; junction bases not matched to a gene: 5. The CDR3 runs 14 residues. The germline V gene has CDR1 KGHSH and CDR2 LQKENI. CDR3 in amino acids: CASSPGTGVTEAFF. CDR3 nucleotides: TGTGCCAGCTCTCCCGGGACAGGGGTCACTGAAGCTTTCTTT.

The V call is TRBV2, the J call TRBJ2-1; D might be TRBD1 or TRBD2, each matching 5 bases. Per the germline V gene, CDR1 is SNHLY and CDR2 is FYNNEI. Between the trimmed V and J ends, which lost 4 bases and 9 bases, there was a span of 13 bases. This CDR3 has 13 residues. CDR3 coding DNA: TGTGCCAGCAGTGGGGGACCGGCGGGTGAGCAGTTCTTC. This sequence encodes CASSGGPAGEQFF.

This chain connects TRBV14 to TRBJ1-6; D is possibly TRBD1 (6 bases). V was pared by 4 bases and J by 7 bases, with 14 bases between. The CDR3 length is 15 residues. Germline loops: CDR1 SGHDN, CDR2 FVKESK. In DNA form, the CDR3 reads TGTGCCAGCAGCCCGGGCGCCAGGGGAAATTCACCCCTCCACTTT. Amino acid sequence: CASSPGARGNSPLHF. Full variable domain (remainder filled in from reference TRBV14 and TRBJ1-6): EAGVTQFPSHSVIEKGQTVTLRCDPISGHDNLYWYRRVMGKEIKFLLHFVKESKQDESGMPNNRFLAERTGGTYSTLKVQPAELEDSGVYFCASSPGARGNSPLHFGNGTRLTVT.

In the case of this clone: The germline gene is not matched at one end of the junction; a read error may be the cause. V and J are TRBV29-1 and TRBJ1-2; unclear D gene. From germline, CDR1 is SQVTM and CDR2 ANQGSEA. This CDR3 contains 13 residues. CDR3 in DNA: TGCAGCGTTGCTTCGGCAGTAGTCTATGACTACACCTTC. It codes for CSVASAVVYDYTF.

A single count supports this clone. The rearrangement links TRBV4-3 to TRBJ2-7; 9 bases align to TRBD2. CDR1 and CDR2 from the germline V gene are LGHNA and YSLEER. This CDR3 region has 15 residues. V trimming: 1 base; J trimming: 4 bases; junction bases outside the gene matches: 5. The CDR3 DNA reads as TGCGCCAGCAGCCAAGCGCGGGGGGGCCGGTACGAGCAGTACTTC. Protein product: CASSQARGGRYEQYF.

The CDR3 DNA reads TGTGCCAGTAGTATTTTCGGAACAGGGGTGGACTATGGCTACACCTTC. Amino acids: CASSIFGTGVDYGYTF. The chain uses TRBV19 and TRBJ1-2, with 7 bases that match TRBD1. V trimming: 3 bases; J trimming: 3 bases; junction bases outside the gene matches: 10. The length of the CDR3 is 16 residues. CDR1 and CDR2 (germline): LNHDA, SQIVND (reference sequence).

The rearrangement joins TRBV25-1 to TRBJ2-5, with D possibly TRBD1 on 6 matching bases. The CDR3 totals 14 residues. CDR1 and CDR2 (germline): MGHDK, SYGVNS. Trimming left V 3 bases short and J 4 bases short, with 12 bases between. Here the CDR3 DNA reads TGTGCCAGCAGTGATCCAGGCAGGGGAGAGACCCAGTACTTC. Translation gives CASSDPGRGETQYF.

This clone appeared once. V is TRBV5-1 and J is TRBJ1-1, with D possibly being TRBD1 (5 bases). V was pared by 3 bases and J by 3 bases, with 12 bases between. Germline CDR1 and CDR2: SGHRS and YFSETQ. The CDR3 contains 14 residues. The CDR3 loop reads CASSSRGFDTEAFF. The CDR3 region has the DNA TGCGCCAGCAGCTCCCGGGGGTTTGACACTGAAGCTTTCTTT.

The chain joins TRBV4-1 to TRBJ2-1; 8 bases agree with TRBD2. This CDR3 is built from 17 residues. Trimming cost V 1 base and J 4 bases; bases outside gene matches: 9. Germline CDR1 reads MGHRA; CDR2 reads YSYEKL. CDR3 sequence: CASSQVTGGASYNEQFF. The CDR3 region has the DNA TGCGCCAGCAGCCAAGTTACCGGGGGGGCCTCGTACAATGAGCAGTTCTTC.

This clone was picked up a small number of times. The V and J genes are TRBV19 and TRBJ2-3, with 7 bases matching TRBD1. V lost 5 bases and J lost 1; bases outside the gene matches: 6. CDR3 length: 15 amino acids. The germline V gene has CDR1 LNHDA and CDR2 SQIVND (reference sequence). The CDR3: CASSQRQGRTDTQYF. The CDR3 nucleotides are TGTGCCAGTAGTCAGCGACAGGGTCGCACAGATACGCAGTATTTT.

This clone occurred a few times. This rearrangement joins TRBV10-2 to TRBJ1-1; possible D gene TRBD1, 5 bases. Trimming removed 7 bases from V and 3 bases from J, with 12 bases in between. This CDR3 comprises 13 residues. The germline V gene encodes CDR1 WSHSY and CDR2 SAAADI. Written as DNA, the CDR3 is TGCGCCAGCACAAGGGGAATTGACACTGAAGCTTTCTTT. It codes for CASTRGIDTEAFF.

The V gene is TRBV5-1, the J gene TRBJ2-1, with 9 bases aligning to TRBD1. The V and J ends lost 4 bases and 3 bases, in that order; junction bases with no gene match: 8. The CDR3 runs 16 residues. Germline V gene sequence: CDR1 SGHRS, CDR2 YFSETQ. The CDR3 here is CASSGGMDRGYNEQFF. In DNA form, the CDR3 reads TGCGCCAGCAGCGGGGGGATGGACAGGGGCTACAATGAGCAGTTCTTC.

This clone was detected only a few times. This chain links TRBV20-1 with TRBJ2-1; D could derive from TRBD1 or TRBD2 (5 bases each). The V end lost 6 bases, the J end lost 9 bases, and 12 bases lay between the germline ends. This CDR3 is 11 amino acids long. In germline, CDR1 is DFQATT, CDR2 SNEGSKA (reference sequence). CDR3 sequence reads: CSASPGPEQFF. The CDR3 DNA is TGCAGTGCGAGTCCGGGGCCTGAGCAGTTCTTC.

The CDR3 is CASTPVDQRENEQFF. The CDR3 DNA reads TGCGCCAGCACCCCGGTCGACCAGCGGGAAAATGAGCAGTTCTTC. The V call is TRBV10-2, the J call TRBJ2-1, with 7 positions matching TRBD2. The CDR3 covers 15 residues. The V and J ends lost 7 bases and 7 bases, in that order; junction bases with no gene match: 13. The V gene's germline CDR1 is WSHSY and CDR2 SAAADI.

The CDR3 reads CASTLATGLGEKLFF. The CDR3 nucleotides read TGCGCCAGCACGTTGGCGACAGGGTTAGGAGAAAAACTGTTTTTT. The rearrangement uses TRBV5-1 and TRBJ1-4, with 7 positions matching TRBD1. This CDR3 spans 15 amino acids. J gave up 8 bases and V 6 bases, and 13 bases lay outside the gene matches. Germline loops: CDR1 SGHRS, CDR2 YFSETQ. The complete variable domain, with remaining parts taken from reference TRBV5-1 and TRBJ1-4, reads KAGVTQTPRYLIKTRGQQVTLSCSPISGHRSVSWYQQTPGQGLQFLFEYFSETQRNKGNFPGRFSGRQFSNSRSEMNVSTLELGDSALYLCASTLATGLGEKLFFGSGTQLSVL.

V gene TRBV7-9 combines with J gene TRBJ2-7; D not certain. The germline CDR1 and CDR2 sequences are SEHNR and FQNEAQ (reference sequence). Trimming left V 2 bases short and J 6 bases short, with 17 bases between. This CDR3 contains 15 residues. In DNA form, the CDR3 reads TGTGCCAGCAGCTTAATCTGGAGTTTCCCTTTCGAGCAGTACTTC. It specifies CASSLIWSFPFEQYF. Variable domain in full (rest from reference TRBV7-9 and TRBJ2-7): DTGVSQNPRHKITKRGQNVTFRCDPISEHNRLYWYRQTLGQGPEFLTYFQNEAQLEKSRLLSDRFSAERPKGSFSTLEIQRTEQGDSAMYLCASSLIWSFPFEQYFGPGTRLTVT.

The chain couples TRBV12-5 to TRBJ1-4, with 8 nucleotides matching TRBD1. V lost 5 bases, J lost 8 bases, and 7 bases stayed unmatched. CDR3 length: 14 amino acids. Germline-derived CDR1 and CDR2 are LGHNT and FRNRAP. CDR3 protein: CASGPGTGNEKLFF. Written as DNA, the CDR3 is TGTGCTAGTGGTCCTGGGACAGGTAACGAAAAACTGTTTTTT. Variable domain in full (rest from reference TRBV12-5 and TRBJ1-4): DARVTQTPRHKVTEMGQEVTMRCQPILGHNTVFWYRQTMMQGLELLAYFRNRAPLDDSGMPKDRFSAEMPDATLATLKIQPSEPRDSAVYFCASGPGTGNEKLFFGSGTQLSVL.

This chain uses TRBV7-9 with TRBJ1-1, with 8 bases lining up with TRBD1. V trimming: 5 bases; J trimming: 2 bases; junction bases outside the gene matches: 7. The CDR3 runs 15 residues. Germline loops: CDR1 SEHNR, CDR2 FQNEAQ (reference sequence). This CDR3 is CASSGMTGVNTEAFF. The CDR3 DNA reads as TGTGCCAGCAGCGGAATGACAGGGGTAAACACTGAAGCTTTCTTT.

CDR3 sequence (DNA): TGCGCCAGCAGCCCAACTAGCGGGGGGCCCGTCGAGCAGTACTTC. Translating it yields CASSPTSGGPVEQYF. V and J are TRBV5-1 and TRBJ2-7, with TRBD2 matching over 12 bases. V dropped 4 bases and J dropped 6; count of bases not matched to a gene: 8. In germline, CDR1 is SGHRS, CDR2 YFSETQ. The CDR3 sequence is 15 residues long. The full variable domain, rest sourced from reference TRBV5-1 and TRBJ2-7, is KAGVTQTPRYLIKTRGQQVTLSCSPISGHRSVSWYQQTPGQGLQFLFEYFSETQRNKGNFPGRFSGRQFSNSRSEMNVSTLELGDSALYLCASSPTSGGPVEQYFGPGTRLTVT.

This chain joins TRBV11-2 and TRBJ1-2, with D perhaps TRBD1 (5 bases). The germline gives CDR1 SGHAT, CDR2 FQNNGV. CDR3 size: 16 residues. V was trimmed by 2 bases and J by 7 bases, leaving 20 bases between them. CDR3 DNA sequence: TGTGCCAGCAGCTTACAACATCCGGCAGGGCCAGGTGGCTACACCTTC. Protein sequence: CASSLQHPAGPGGYTF.

For the CDR3, the DNA is TGTGCCACCAGCAGACCGACAGGGGGCAAAGAGACCCAGTACTTC. It specifies CATSRPTGGKETQYF. This chain connects TRBV15 to TRBJ2-5, with 10 bases matching TRBD1. This CDR3 has 15 amino acids. Looked up from germline, CDR1 is LNHNV and CDR2 is YYDKDF (reference sequence). After removal of 2 bases from V and 3 bases from J, the junction contained 3 bases not matched to a gene.

The V call is TRBV9, the J call TRBJ1-1, with D possibly matching TRBD1 (5 bases). The CDR3 totals 14 residues. Trimming left V 0 bases short and J 3 bases short, with 9 bases between. CDR1 is SGDLS, CDR2 YYNGEE, per germline. CDR3 sequence (DNA): TGTGCCAGCAGCGTAGCGTCGGGGCACACTGAAGCTTTCTTT. It yields the protein CASSVASGHTEAFF.

The CDR3 reads CASSREGGIYGYTF. The CDR3 DNA sequence: TGTGCCAGCAGCCGGGAGGGGGGGATCTATGGCTACACCTTC. This sequence joins TRBV11-2 and TRBJ1-2, with a weak D call TRBD1 (6 bases). CDR3 length: 14 residues. The germline CDR1 and CDR2 sequences are SGHAT and FQNNGV. The V end was cut by 5 bases, the J end by 4 bases, with 14 bases between. Full variable domain (remainder filled in from reference TRBV11-2 and TRBJ1-2): EAGVAQSPRYKIIEKRQSVAFWCNPISGHATLYWYQQILGQGPKLLIQFQNNGVVDDSQLPKDRFSAERLKGVDSTLKIQPAKLEDSAVYLCASSREGGIYGYTFGSGTRLTVV.

In this sample, this clone turned up a few times. The sample carries other DNA sequences with the same CDR3. The chain has TRBV5-1 and TRBJ2-3; D is unresolved. Per germline, CDR1 SGHRS and CDR2 YFSETQ. V was shortened by 1 base and J by 0 bases, with 9 bases between the two germline ends. This CDR3 spans 15 amino acids. CDR3 loop: CASSLSGSSTDTQYF. The DNA for the CDR3 is TGCGCCAGCAGCTTGTCAGGCTCTAGCACAGATACGCAGTATTTT.

The rearrangement joins TRBV9 to TRBJ2-3; 11 bases match TRBD2. Losses at the gene ends were 0 bases for V and 2 bases for J; bases not matched to a gene: 2. CDR3 length: 16 residues. CDR1 and CDR2 from the germline V gene are SGDLS and YYNGEE. The CDR3 protein is CASSVELAGATDTQYF. In DNA form, the CDR3 reads TGTGCCAGCAGCGTAGAACTAGCGGGGGCCACAGATACGCAGTATTTT.

The chain employs TRBV11-1 and TRBJ2-7; the D is unclear. Trimming took off 5 bases at V and 1 base at J, with 15 bases between the two ends. This CDR3 region has 15 residues. The germline V gene encodes CDR1 SGHAT and CDR2 FQDESV (reference sequence). CDR3 sequence reads: CASSHTPVFSYEQYF. For the CDR3, the DNA is TGTGCCAGCAGCCATACCCCAGTGTTTTCCTACGAGCAGTACTTC.

The chain combines TRBV29-1 with TRBJ2-7; D uncertain. The germline CDR1 and CDR2 sequences are SQVTM and ANQGSEA. The CDR3 sequence is 14 residues long. V dropped 0 bases and J dropped 0 bases, with 9 bases sitting between them. DNA of the CDR3: TGCAGCGTTGAAGACGGGCCTATCTCCTACGAGCAGTACTTC. As protein: CSVEDGPISYEQYF.

V and J are TRBV7-9 and TRBJ1-2; the D is unclear. Trimming shortened V by 7 bases and J by 1 base, and 10 bases separated the two germline ends. Germline CDR1 SEHNR, CDR2 FQNEAQ (reference sequence). The CDR3 runs to 13 residues. CDR3 in DNA: TGTGCCAGCACCCGGGGAGTTAACTATGGCTACACCTTC. This sequence encodes CASTRGVNYGYTF.

This clone was seen only once. This chain links TRBV14 with TRBJ2-7; no firm D call. The CDR3 is 14 residues long. Deletions cut 1 base from V and 4 bases from J, with 11 bases between. Germline CDR1 SGHDN, CDR2 FVKESK. The CDR3 DNA sequence: TGTGCCAGCAGCCAAGCCCACCACGGGTACGAGCAGTACTTC. Encoded protein: CASSQAHHGYEQYF.

The chain is built from TRBV2 and TRBJ1-3; TRBD1 might be the D (6 bases). CDR1 is SNHLY, CDR2 FYNNEI, per germline. The V end lost 4 bases, the J end lost 3 bases, and 13 bases lay between the germline ends. CDR3 size: 15 residues. DNA for the CDR3: TGTGCCAGCAGTGGTGCTGGGGGCGGTGGAAACACCATATATTTT. It yields the protein CASSGAGGGGNTIYF.